The subject of this entry is one TCR beta chain. Its antigen is undetermined. TRB was amplified from approximately 250-500 ng of blood genomic DNA. CDR3 length equals 15 residues. CDR1 is SQVTM, CDR2 ANQGSEA, per germline. V was clipped by 4 bases and J by 2 bases; unmatched bases: 5. The data derive from a study of T and B cells in COVID-19 patients. Study-wide results and limits: Sorted SARS-CoV-2-responsive or tetramer+ T cells and CD4+, regulatory and CD8+ subsets were not yet sequenced. Patients with COVID-19 reportedly showed strongly skewed T cell receptor beta variable and joining gene usage. Blood from mildly ill patients while symptomatic, and early samples from severe cases, were scarce. Of about 2,500 TCR clusters found only in the recovered cohort, 31 had low generation probability.

BIOMED2 TRB-A/B primer pools were used in multiplex TRB PCR. MiXCR, run by TCRdb on the multiplex PCR reads, gives a single entry per CDR3 protein. Altogether a few thousand distinct CDR3 sequences are present, around 27% being singletons, with the ten largest covering 43%. The receptor was isolated from a human donor with active COVID-19. The donor label of this sample is uncertain. The sequenced material came from blood. The chain combines TRBV29-1 with TRBJ2-5, with 12 bases matching TRBD1. CDR3 loop: CSVVRDRGRQETQYF. In DNA, the CDR3 is TGCAGCGTTGTACGGGACAGGGGGCGACAAGAGACCCAGTACTTC.